This T cell receptor beta chain derives from a study of identical twins. Study-level points and caveats: Weaker excess twin sharing was seen among beta out-of-frame sequences. Partial confounding of zero-insertion analyses by invariant MAIT and iNKT cells was possible. For out-of-frame alpha sequences shared by twins, low generation probability was in excess.

The cDNA had a unique molecular identifier and a template-switch universal primer site. From the 5' RACE reads, TCRdb called clonotypes with MiXCR, one entry per CDR3 protein. The data show 500,000 to 550,000 distinct CDR3 sequences, with about a fifth seen just once and about 0.48% held by the top ten. This clonotype was counted a few times. Antigen: not known. This CDR3 contains 15 residues. V was trimmed by 1 base and J by 4 bases, leaving 11 bases between them. CDR1 and CDR2 (germline): MNHNS, SASEGT. These data also formed part of another study, on yellow fever vaccine responses in identical twins.

The chain recombines TRBV6-1 with TRBJ1-5; D is uncertain. Sequenced input: CD4+ T cells sorted from blood. This sequence was found in a woman younger than 30 in good health. CDR3 in DNA: TGTGCCAGCAGTGAAGGGGCAAACTTTAATCAGCCCCAGCATTTT. It encodes CASSEGANFNQPQHF.